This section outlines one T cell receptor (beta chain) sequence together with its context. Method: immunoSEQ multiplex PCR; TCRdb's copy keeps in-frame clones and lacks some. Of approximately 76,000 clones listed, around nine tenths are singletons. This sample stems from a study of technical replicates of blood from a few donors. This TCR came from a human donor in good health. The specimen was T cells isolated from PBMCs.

The CDR3 protein is CASSPSNYGYTF. In DNA form, the CDR3 reads TGTGCCAGCAGCCCGTCTAACTATGGCTACACCTTC. The chain has TRBV28 and TRBJ1-2; no firm D call. Per the germline V gene, CDR1 is MDHEN and CDR2 is SYDVKM. There are 12 residues in the CDR3. The V end was cut by 6 bases, the J end by 0 bases, with 5 bases between.